The clone carrying this TCR beta chain was observed a handful of times. The antigen is not known. The data originate from a study of human T cells and chemical hapten exposure. Study observations and caveats: The study found that DPC sensitization did not change TCRs above 1 in 1000 frequency.

Trimming took off 0 bases at V and 13 bases at J, with 19 bases between the two ends. The CDR3 consists of 15 residues. Germline loops: CDR1 MNHNS, CDR2 SASEGT. Single cDNA molecules in the library carried unique molecular identifiers attached during preparation. Each CDR3 protein is one row after TCRdb ran MiXCR on the RACE reads. The sample comprises some 180,000 distinct CDR3 sequences, 20% to 25% of which are singletons, and about 6.7% rests with the top ten. Indicated time point: patch test 1, 2 weeks after DPC sensitization. Treatment reported: therapeutic diphenylcyclopropenone sensitization with weekly scalp DPC.

Sample: whole blood, taken in connection with sensitization to the hapten diphenylcyclopropenone (DPC). The J gene is TRBJ2-1, the V gene TRBV6-1; D remains unclear. The TCR originated in a woman between 45 and 60 years old with alopecia areata. Some clones in this sample may be carry-over from other donors' samples. Here the CDR3 DNA reads TGTGCCAGCAGTGAAGCGCTTCCGCTATCCACCCCACAGTTCTTC. It encodes CASSEALPLSTPQFF.